Each of the 30 T cell receptor beta chains below was sequenced from the same sample in a study of CD8+CD57+ T cells in acquired aplastic anemia. Profiling that covered TCR beta VDJ and CDR3 relied on genomic DNA as its template. MiXCR was run by TCRdb on the reads, yielding one entry per CDR3 protein. The repertoire holds about 240,000 distinct CDR3 sequences, with around 45% as singletons. Selection for sequencing was limited to patients who had shown CD8+CD57+ cell expansion by flow cytometry. The specimen was sorted CD4+, CD8+, or CD8+CD57+ T cells (not recorded which) from PBMCs. These receptors were obtained from a human donor with aplastic anemia.

The chain recombines TRBV2 with TRBJ2-1, with unresolved D. Looked up from germline, CDR1 is SNHLY and CDR2 is FYNNEI. Trimming took off 3 bases at V and 15 bases at J, with 15 bases between the two ends. The CDR3 consists of 12 residues. CDR3 protein: CASSEFQPSPFF. DNA of the CDR3: TGTGCCAGCAGTGAGTTCCAACCGAGTCCGTTCTTC.

This clonotype was detected ten times or more. This rearrangement joins TRBV19 to TRBJ2-1; TRBD2 agrees at 10 bases. V shed 5 bases, J shed 0 bases, and the junction held 1 base outside the gene matches. The germline gives CDR1 LNHDA, CDR2 SQIVND (reference sequence). CDR3 length: 15 residues. In DNA, the CDR3 is TGTGCCAGTAGTGCTAGCGGGAGCTCCTACAATGAGCAGTTCTTC. This codes for CASSASGSSYNEQFF.

This clonotype was seen ten or more times. V is TRBV9 and J is TRBJ2-3; D is unresolved. CDR1 and CDR2 from the germline V gene are SGDLS and YYNGEE. This CDR3 contains 15 residues. The ends were cut back, 4 bases at V and 1 base at J, with 13 bases in the middle. The CDR3 loop is CASSLTVVRTDTQYF. The DNA of the CDR3 is TGTGCCAGCAGCCTTACGGTGGTACGCACAGATACGCAGTATTTT.

This clonotype was observed at least ten times. The genes are TRBV4-1 and TRBJ2-1; D remains ambiguous. Germline CDR1 is MGHRA and CDR2 is YSYEKL. Trimming removed 0 bases from V and 6 bases from J, with 6 bases in between. The CDR3 runs to 13 residues. CDR3 region: CASSQDKGNEQFF. The CDR3 DNA reads TGCGCCAGCAGCCAAGATAAGGGCAATGAGCAGTTCTTC.

This clonotype appeared a few times. This chain links TRBV7-2 with TRBJ2-7, with 8 positions matching TRBD1. The CDR3 is 14 residues long. V gave up 5 bases and J gave up 4 bases; unmatched junction bases: 7. CDR1 is SGHTA and CDR2 is FQGNSA in the germline V gene. CDR3 sequence (DNA): TGTGCCAGCAGCACCCGGACAGGGCGGTACGAGCAGTACTTC. It is translated as CASSTRTGRYEQYF.

V is TRBV20-1 and J is TRBJ2-7; the D call may be TRBD1 or TRBD2 (5 bases each). V was trimmed by 6 bases and J by 4 bases, leaving 16 bases between them. The CDR3 has 13 amino acids. Germline V gene lookup returns CDR1 DFQATT and CDR2 SNEGSKA (reference sequence). The CDR3 spells CSASSLGDYEQYF. CDR3 bases: TGCAGTGCCAGCAGCCTGGGGGATTACGAGCAGTACTTC.

The CDR3 sequence is CASSLGYGVSEAFF. The CDR3 nucleotides are TGTGCCAGCAGCTTAGGCTATGGGGTTTCTGAAGCTTTCTTT. The chain couples TRBV11-3 to TRBJ1-1; D ambiguous. Germline values: CDR1 SGHNT, CDR2 YENEEA. CDR3 length equals 14 residues. V shed 1 base and J shed 6 bases, with 12 bases lying between them.

This clonotype turned up a few times. V gene TRBV6-6 combines with J gene TRBJ2-7, with D possibly called TRBD1 or TRBD2 (5 bases each). With 8 bases removed from V and 12 bases from J, the gap between germline ends came to 14 bases. The CDR3 length is 10 residues. Germline loops: CDR1 MNHNY, CDR2 SVGAGI (reference sequence). The CDR3 protein is CASGRGAPYF. In DNA form, the CDR3 reads TGTGCCAGCGGCCGGGGCGCCCCGTACTTC.

Worth noting for this clonotype: A read error is possible here, since a much larger clone lies one base away. The chain links TRBV4-3 to TRBJ1-4; D gene unclear. The CDR3 runs to 15 residues. Germline V CDR1 and CDR2: LGHNA, YSLEER. V was trimmed by 0 bases and J by 0 bases, leaving 5 bases between them. The CDR3 is CASSQEPSTNEKLFF. In DNA form, the CDR3 reads TGCGCCAGCAGCCAAGAGCCCTCAACTAATGAAAAACTGTTTTTT.

This clonotype was recorded a few times. The chain is built from TRBV6-6 and TRBJ2-3; TRBD1 agrees at 10 bases. The J segment lost 2 bases and the V segment lost 3 bases, leaving 2 bases of the junction unmatched. The CDR3 spans 15 residues. Germline-derived CDR1 and CDR2 are MNHNY and SVGAGI (reference sequence). Written as DNA, the CDR3 is TGTGCCAGCAGTTATGGGACAGGGGACACAGATACGCAGTATTTT. This gives the protein CASSYGTGDTDTQYF.

This clonotype was seen many times. The J gene is TRBJ2-1, the V gene TRBV13; 7 bases line up with TRBD1. The V segment lost 4 bases and the J segment 5 bases; nucleotides outside the gene matches: 8. Germline V CDR1 and CDR2: PRHDT, FYEKMQ (reference sequence). The CDR3 contains 15 residues. The DNA for the CDR3 is TGTGCCAGCAGCTCTTCCGAGACAGGGAACAATGAGCAGTTCTTC. Its protein product is CASSSSETGNNEQFF.

The chain recombines TRBV15 with TRBJ2-7; 9 bases are a match to TRBD1. The trim removed 5 bases at V and 6 bases at J, leaving 5 bases unmatched. Germline V gene lookup returns CDR1 LNHNV and CDR2 YYDKDF (reference sequence). The CDR3 has 13 amino acids. The CDR3 DNA reads as TGTGCCACCAGCGGGACAGGGCGGCGCGAGCAGTACTTC. It codes for CATSGTGRREQYF.

This clonotype was detected a few times. At one end the junction does not follow the germline gene, possibly because of a read error. The rearrangement uses TRBV20-1 and TRBJ2-2; TRBD1 agrees at 9 bases. Germline assignment: CDR1 DFQATT and CDR2 SNEGSKA (reference sequence). The CDR3 has 15 amino acids. The CDR3 DNA follows: TGCGGTGCTAGGACAGGGGCTAGCGACACCGGGAAGCTGTTTTTT. It specifies CGARTGASDTGKLFF.

This clonotype has only a few counts. J is TRBJ2-3 and V is TRBV27; maybe TRBD2 (6 bases). The ends were cut back, 2 bases at V and 5 bases at J, with 14 bases in the middle. The germline V gene encodes CDR1 MNHEY and CDR2 SMNVEV (reference sequence). The CDR3 spans 15 residues. Here the CDR3 reads CASSLAGTPLDTQYF. In nucleotides, the CDR3 is TGTGCCAGCAGTTTAGCGGGGACGCCTTTAGATACGCAGTATTTT.

The chain uses TRBV15 and TRBJ1-1; unclear D gene. Per germline, CDR1 LNHNV and CDR2 YYDKDF (reference sequence). This CDR3 contains 12 residues. V was shortened by 0 bases and J by 8 bases, with 7 bases between the two germline ends. This CDR3 is CATSRDREEAFF. CDR3 nucleotide sequence: TGTGCCACCAGCAGAGATCGGGAGGAAGCTTTCTTT. Filled out from reference TRBV15 and TRBJ1-1, the complete variable domain reads DAMVIQNPRYQVTQFGKPVTLSCSQTLNHNVMYWYQQKSSQAPKLLFHYYDKDFNNEADTPDNFQSRRPNTSFCFLDIRSPGLGDTAMYLCATSRDREEAFFGQGTRLTVV.

In this sample, this clonotype turned up a few times. The chain joins TRBV19 to TRBJ1-5; 7 bases map to TRBD1. Germline lookup yields CDR1 LNHDA and CDR2 SQIVND (reference sequence). Unmatched junction bases numbered 14, after V lost 9 bases and J lost 3 bases. The CDR3 contains 16 residues. The CDR3 protein is CASSYYRGSNNQPQHF. The CDR3 DNA reads TGTGCCAGCAGTTATTACAGGGGATCAAACAATCAGCCCCAGCATTTT.

In nucleotides, the CDR3 is TGTGCCACCACAGAGGAGGGCGCTGGGGCCAACGTCCTGACTTTC. Translating gives CATTEEGAGANVLTF. V gene TRBV6-1 combines with J gene TRBJ2-6; D is possibly TRBD2 (6 bases). Germline loops: CDR1 MNHNS, CDR2 SASEGT. This CDR3 region has 15 residues. Trimming took 10 bases from V and 2 from J, leaving 15 bases between them.

The chain uses TRBV9 and TRBJ1-2; D remains unclear. Trimming shortened V by 0 bases and J by 0 bases, and 12 bases separated the two germline ends. The CDR3 totals 16 residues. Germline-derived CDR1 and CDR2 are SGDLS and YYNGEE. CDR3 amino acids: CASSVAGGQANYGYTF. CDR3 nucleotides: TGTGCCAGCAGCGTAGCAGGAGGTCAAGCTAACTATGGCTACACCTTC.

As regards this clonotype: A read error may explain this, as a much larger clone is one base away. The rearrangement links TRBV12-3 or TRBV12-4 to TRBJ2-1; the D is unclear. This CDR3 spans 12 amino acids. The CDR3 loop is CASSLNANEQLF. CDR3 nucleotide sequence: TGTGCCAGCAGTTTAAACGCCAATGAGCAGCTCTTC.

About this clonotype itself: Just one base apart from a much larger clone, this may be a read error. The chain combines TRBV5-1 with TRBJ1-1; TRBD1 might be the D (6 bases). V dropped 6 bases and J dropped 2 bases, with 14 bases sitting between them. CDR3 length: 14 residues. CDR1 is SGHRS and CDR2 is YFSETQ in the germline V gene. CDR3 amino acids: CASNLNRVNTEAFF. The CDR3 nucleotides are TGCGCCAGCAACTTAAACAGGGTAAACACTGAAGCTTTCTTT.

This clonotype was seen ten or more times. The chain recombines TRBV12-3 or TRBV12-4 with TRBJ1-2, with D uncertain. This CDR3 contains 14 residues. Trimming took 0 bases from V and 4 from J, leaving 9 bases between them. In DNA, the CDR3 is TGTGCCAGCAGTTTAGCGCTATTGGGCTATGGCTACACCTTC. Protein: CASSLALLGYGYTF.

The rearrangement uses TRBV9 and TRBJ1-3; tentative D call: TRBD1 (5 bases). Germline assignment: CDR1 SGDLS and CDR2 YYNGEE. V lost 0 bases to trimming and J lost 1 base, with 8 bases between them. The CDR3 loop spans 15 amino acids. Here the CDR3 reads CASSVDGASGNTIYF. In DNA, the CDR3 is TGTGCCAGCAGCGTAGACGGGGCGTCTGGAAACACCATATATTTT.

With respect to this clonotype: The junction and the germline gene differ at one end; a read error may be behind it. The chain has TRBV5-1 and TRBJ1-1; D possibly corresponds to TRBD1 (6 bases). Germline assignment: CDR1 SGHRS and CDR2 YFSETQ. The CDR3 loop spans 14 amino acids. CDR3 region: CASSLDRPGTEAFF. As DNA, the CDR3 is TGCGCCAGTAGCTTGGACAGACCAGGGACTGAAGCTTTCTTT.

This clonotype was detected many times. The gene calls are TRBV20-1 and TRBJ2-7; the match to TRBD2 covers 7 bases. The CDR3 sequence is 14 residues long. V shed 6 bases and J 3 bases; nucleotides not matched to a gene: 11. Germline CDR1 reads DFQATT; CDR2 reads SNEGSKA (reference sequence). This CDR3 reads CSAHGVERGYEQYF. The CDR3 bases are TGCAGTGCCCATGGCGTTGAGCGGGGCTACGAGCAGTACTTC.

In this sample, this clonotype turned up a few times. The genes are TRBV7-6 and TRBJ2-3; possible D gene TRBD2, 6 bases. The CDR3 consists of 14 residues. CDR1 SGHVS and CDR2 FNYEAQ come from the germline V gene. V was shortened by 3 bases and J by 3 bases, with 10 bases between the two germline ends. CDR3 region: CASSLGRGTDTQYF. The CDR3 coding sequence is TGTGCCAGCAGCTTGGGGCGGGGTACAGATACGCAGTATTTT.

This chain uses TRBV24-1 with TRBJ2-5; 10 bases are a match to TRBD1. Germline assignment: CDR1 KGHDR and CDR2 SFDVKD. The V gene end was trimmed by 5 bases and the J gene end by 1 base; junction bases not matched to a gene: 3. CDR3 length: 15 amino acids. CDR3 in DNA: TGTGCCACCAGTGCGACAGGGGGCCCCCAAGAGACCCAGTACTTC. Translation: CATSATGGPQETQYF.

The V and J genes are TRBV20-1 and TRBJ1-5; possible D gene TRBD1, 5 bases. The germline CDR1 and CDR2 sequences are DFQATT and SNEGSKA (reference sequence). The V gene lost 3 bases and the J gene lost 10 bases, with 19 bases spanning the gap. This CDR3 is 14 amino acids long. For the CDR3, the DNA is TGCAGTGCTAGCCCCAACGATCCCCAGGGTCCCCAGCATTTT. Translating it yields CSASPNDPQGPQHF.

This clonotype has at least ten counts. The chain carries TRBV4-3 and TRBJ2-7; 8 bases agree with TRBD1. Germline assignment: CDR1 LGHNA and CDR2 YSLEER. The CDR3 is 16 amino acids. V shed 0 bases, J shed 2 bases, and the junction held 6 bases outside the gene matches. The CDR3 DNA is TGCGCCAGCAGCCAAGATCAAGGGGACAGGACCTACGAGCAGTACTTC. It encodes CASSQDQGDRTYEQYF.

The V call is TRBV2, the J call TRBJ2-7; 12 nucleotides match TRBD1. The CDR3 loop spans 13 amino acids. The germline V gene encodes CDR1 SNHLY and CDR2 FYNNEI. Trimming took 9 bases from V and 6 from J; bases not matched to a gene: 6. This chain's CDR3 is CASTGQGALEQYF. CDR3 DNA sequence: TGTGCCAGTACGGGACAGGGGGCACTCGAGCAGTACTTC. The full variable domain, its missing parts supplied by reference TRBV2 and TRBJ2-7, is EPEVTQTPSHQVTQMGQEVILRCVPISNHLYFYWYRQILGQKVEFLVSFYNNEISEKSEIFDDQFSVERPDGSNFTLKIRSTKLEDSAMYFCASTGQGALEQYFGPGTRLTVT.

With respect to this clonotype: The junction differs from germline at one of its ends, possibly a read error. The rearrangement joins TRBV20-1 to TRBJ1-1; tentatively, D is TRBD1 (6 bases). The germline V gene has CDR1 DFQATT and CDR2 SNEGSKA (reference sequence). The CDR3 covers 11 residues. The CDR3 spells CSAVKDRGRSF. For the CDR3, the DNA is TGCAGTGCTGTGAAGGATCGGGGGCGATCCTTT.